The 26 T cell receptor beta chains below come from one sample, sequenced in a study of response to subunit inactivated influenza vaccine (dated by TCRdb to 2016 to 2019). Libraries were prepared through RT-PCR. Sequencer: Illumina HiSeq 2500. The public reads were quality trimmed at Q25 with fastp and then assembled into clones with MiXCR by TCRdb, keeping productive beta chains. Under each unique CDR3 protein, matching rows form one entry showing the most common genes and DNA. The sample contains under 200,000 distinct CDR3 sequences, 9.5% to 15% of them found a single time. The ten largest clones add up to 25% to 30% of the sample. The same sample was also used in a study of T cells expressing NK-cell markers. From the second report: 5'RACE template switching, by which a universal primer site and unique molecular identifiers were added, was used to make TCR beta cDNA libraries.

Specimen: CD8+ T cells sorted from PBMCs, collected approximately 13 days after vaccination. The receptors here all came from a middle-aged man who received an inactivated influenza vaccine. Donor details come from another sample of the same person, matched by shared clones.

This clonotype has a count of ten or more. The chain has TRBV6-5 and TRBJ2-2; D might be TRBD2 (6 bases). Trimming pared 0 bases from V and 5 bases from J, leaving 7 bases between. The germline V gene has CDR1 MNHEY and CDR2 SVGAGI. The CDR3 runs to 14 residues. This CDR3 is CASSYSEGTGELFF. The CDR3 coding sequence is TGTGCCAGCAGTTACTCGGAGGGAACCGGGGAGCTGTTTTTT.

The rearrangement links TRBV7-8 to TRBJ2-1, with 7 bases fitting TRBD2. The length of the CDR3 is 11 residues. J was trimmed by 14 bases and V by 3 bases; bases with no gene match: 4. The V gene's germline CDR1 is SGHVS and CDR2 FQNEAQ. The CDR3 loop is CASSLAGVKFF. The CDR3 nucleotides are TGTGCCAGCAGCTTGGCGGGAGTGAAGTTCTTC.

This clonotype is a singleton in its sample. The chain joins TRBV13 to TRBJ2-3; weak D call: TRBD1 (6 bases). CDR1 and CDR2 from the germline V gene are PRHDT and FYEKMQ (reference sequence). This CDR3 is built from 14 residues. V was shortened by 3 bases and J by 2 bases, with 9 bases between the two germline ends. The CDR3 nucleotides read TGTGCCAGCAGCTTCAGGGGCAACACAGATACGCAGTATTTT. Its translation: CASSFRGNTDTQYF.

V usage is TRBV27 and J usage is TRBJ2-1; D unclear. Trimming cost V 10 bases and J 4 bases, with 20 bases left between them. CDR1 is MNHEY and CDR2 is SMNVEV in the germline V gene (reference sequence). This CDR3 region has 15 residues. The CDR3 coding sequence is TGTGCCACTCACAAAGGACCCCCGAGTTACAATGAGCAGTTCTTC. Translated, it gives CATHKGPPSYNEQFF.

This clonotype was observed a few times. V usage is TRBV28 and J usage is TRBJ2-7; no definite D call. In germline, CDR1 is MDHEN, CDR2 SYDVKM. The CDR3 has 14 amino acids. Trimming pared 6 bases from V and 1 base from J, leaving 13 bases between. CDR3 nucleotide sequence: TGTGCCAGCAGACCCCCGGTGTCTTCCTACGAGCAGTACTTC. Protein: CASRPPVSSYEQYF.

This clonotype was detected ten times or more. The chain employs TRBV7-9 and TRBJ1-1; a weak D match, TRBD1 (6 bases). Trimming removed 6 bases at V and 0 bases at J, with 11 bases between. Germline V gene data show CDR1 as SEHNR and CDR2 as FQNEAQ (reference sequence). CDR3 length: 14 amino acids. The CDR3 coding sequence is TGTGCCAGCAGGTTACAGGGCATGAACACTGAAGCTTTCTTT. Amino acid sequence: CASRLQGMNTEAFF.

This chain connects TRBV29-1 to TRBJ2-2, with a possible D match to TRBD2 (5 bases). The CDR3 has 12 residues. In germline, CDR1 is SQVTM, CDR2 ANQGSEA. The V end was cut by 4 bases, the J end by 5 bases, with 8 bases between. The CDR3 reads CSVVRGTGELFF. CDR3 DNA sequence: TGCAGCGTTGTTCGGGGAACCGGGGAGCTGTTTTTT.

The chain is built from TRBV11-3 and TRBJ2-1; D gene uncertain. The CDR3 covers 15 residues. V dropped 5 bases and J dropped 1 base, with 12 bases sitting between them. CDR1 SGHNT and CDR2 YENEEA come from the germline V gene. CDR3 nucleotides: TGTGCCAGCAGCCTTACACCGACGTCCTACAATGAGCAGTTCTTC. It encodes CASSLTPTSYNEQFF.

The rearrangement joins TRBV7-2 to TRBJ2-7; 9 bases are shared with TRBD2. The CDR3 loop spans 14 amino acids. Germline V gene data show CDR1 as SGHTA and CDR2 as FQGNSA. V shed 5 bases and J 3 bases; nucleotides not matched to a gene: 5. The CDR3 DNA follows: TGTGCCAGCAGCCCATCTAGCGGGGACTACGAGCAGTACTTC. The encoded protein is CASSPSSGDYEQYF.

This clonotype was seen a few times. CDR3 amino acids: CASSASGSSYNEQFF. CDR3 in DNA: TGTGCCAGCAGCGCTAGCGGGAGCTCCTACAATGAGCAGTTCTTC. The V call is TRBV9, the J call TRBJ2-1, with 10 nucleotides matching TRBD2. The CDR3 sequence is 15 residues long. Germline V lookup: CDR1 SGDLS, CDR2 YYNGEE. V shed 3 bases and J 0 bases; nucleotides not matched to a gene: 0. The complete variable domain, with remaining parts taken from reference TRBV9 and TRBJ2-1, reads DSGVTQTPKHLITATGQRVTLRCSPRSGDLSVYWYQQSLDQGLQFLIQYYNGEERAKGNILERFSAQQFPDLHSELNLSSLELGDSALYFCASSASGSSYNEQFFGPGTRLTVL.

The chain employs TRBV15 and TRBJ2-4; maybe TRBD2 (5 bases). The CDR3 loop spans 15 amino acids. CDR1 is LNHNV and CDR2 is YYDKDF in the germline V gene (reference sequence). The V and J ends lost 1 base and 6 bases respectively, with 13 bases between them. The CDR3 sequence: CATSRGRELGNIQYF. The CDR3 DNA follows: TGTGCCACCAGCAGAGGTCGGGAACTGGGAAACATTCAGTACTTC.

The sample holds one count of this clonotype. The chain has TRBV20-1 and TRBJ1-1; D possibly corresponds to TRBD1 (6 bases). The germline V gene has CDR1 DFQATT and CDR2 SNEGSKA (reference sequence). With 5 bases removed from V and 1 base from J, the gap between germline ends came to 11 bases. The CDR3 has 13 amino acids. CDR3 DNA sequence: TGCAGTGCTTCGGGACACTCGAACACTGAAGCTTTCTTT. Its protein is CSASGHSNTEAFF.

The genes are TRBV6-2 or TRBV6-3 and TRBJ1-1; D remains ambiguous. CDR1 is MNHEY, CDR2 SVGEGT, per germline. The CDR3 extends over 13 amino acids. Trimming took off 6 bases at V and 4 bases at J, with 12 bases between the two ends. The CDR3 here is CASSPLGSTEAFF. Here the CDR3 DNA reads TGTGCCAGCAGCCCGCTGGGGAGCACTGAAGCTTTCTTT.

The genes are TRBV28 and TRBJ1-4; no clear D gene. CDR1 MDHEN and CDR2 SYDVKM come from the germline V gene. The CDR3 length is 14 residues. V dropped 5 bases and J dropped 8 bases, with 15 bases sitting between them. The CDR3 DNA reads TGTGCCAGCAGTCCTACTCTCGACGGGGAAAAACTGTTTTTT. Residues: CASSPTLDGEKLFF.

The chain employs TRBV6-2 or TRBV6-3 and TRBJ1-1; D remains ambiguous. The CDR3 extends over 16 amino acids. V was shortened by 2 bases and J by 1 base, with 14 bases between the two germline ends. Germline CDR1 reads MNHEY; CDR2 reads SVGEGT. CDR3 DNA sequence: TGTGCCAGCAGTTACCCCGATTTTGCGGGGAACACTGAAGCTTTCTTT. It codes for CASSYPDFAGNTEAFF.

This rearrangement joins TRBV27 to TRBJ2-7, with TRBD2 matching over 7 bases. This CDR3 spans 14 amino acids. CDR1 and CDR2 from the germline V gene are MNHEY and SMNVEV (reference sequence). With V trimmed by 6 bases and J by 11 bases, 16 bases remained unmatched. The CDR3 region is CASSWTVNGGVEYF. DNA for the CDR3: TGTGCCAGCAGCTGGACTGTTAATGGGGGGGTCGAGTACTTC.

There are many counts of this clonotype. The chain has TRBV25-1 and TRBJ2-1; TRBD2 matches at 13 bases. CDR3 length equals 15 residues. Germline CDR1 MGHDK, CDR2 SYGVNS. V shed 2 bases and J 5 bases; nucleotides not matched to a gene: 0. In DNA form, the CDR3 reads TGTGCCAGCAGTGAAGGACTAGCGGGGGACAATGAGCAGTTCTTC. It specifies CASSEGLAGDNEQFF.

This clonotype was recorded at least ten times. CDR3 in amino acids: CASSPGFYGYTF. The DNA for the CDR3 is TGCGCCAGCAGCCCGGGGTTCTATGGCTACACCTTC. The chain is built from TRBV10-2 and TRBJ1-2; D remains ambiguous. The CDR3 length is 12 residues. CDR1 is WSHSY, CDR2 SAAADI, per germline. With 6 bases removed from V and 4 bases from J, the gap between germline ends came to 9 bases.

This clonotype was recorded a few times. DNA for the CDR3: TGTGCCAGCAGTTACAGGGCCACCTACAATGAGCAGTTCTTC. It specifies CASSYRATYNEQFF. The V call is TRBV6-5, the J call TRBJ2-1; D uncertain. V was cut by 2 bases and J by 2 bases, with 7 bases left in between. The germline V gene encodes CDR1 MNHEY and CDR2 SVGAGI. This CDR3 has 14 amino acids.

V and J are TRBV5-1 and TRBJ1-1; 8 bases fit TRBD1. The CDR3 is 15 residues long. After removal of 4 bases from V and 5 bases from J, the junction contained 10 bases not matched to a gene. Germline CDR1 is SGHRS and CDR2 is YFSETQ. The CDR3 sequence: CASSRPRGRGTEAFF. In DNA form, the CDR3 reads TGCGCCAGCAGCCGTCCCAGGGGGCGAGGTACTGAAGCTTTCTTT.

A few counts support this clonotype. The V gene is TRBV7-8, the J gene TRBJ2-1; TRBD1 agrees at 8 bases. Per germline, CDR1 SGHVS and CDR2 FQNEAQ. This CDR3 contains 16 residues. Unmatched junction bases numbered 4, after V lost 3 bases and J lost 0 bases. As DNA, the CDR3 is TGTGCCAGCAGCTTCTCGACAGGGGTCTCCTACAATGAGCAGTTCTTC. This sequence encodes CASSFSTGVSYNEQFF.

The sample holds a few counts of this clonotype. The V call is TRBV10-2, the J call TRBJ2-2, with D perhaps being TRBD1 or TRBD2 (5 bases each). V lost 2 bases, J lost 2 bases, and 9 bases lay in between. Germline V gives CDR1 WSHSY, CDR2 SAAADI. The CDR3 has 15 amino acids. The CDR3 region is CASSEDGANTGELFF. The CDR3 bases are TGCGCCAGCAGTGAGGACGGGGCTAACACCGGGGAGCTGTTTTTT.

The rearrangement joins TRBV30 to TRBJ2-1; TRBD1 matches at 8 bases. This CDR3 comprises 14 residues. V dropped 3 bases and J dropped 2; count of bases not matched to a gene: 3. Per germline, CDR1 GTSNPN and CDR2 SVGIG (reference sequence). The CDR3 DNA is TGTGCCTGGAGGAGACAGGGGACCTACAATGAGCAGTTCTTC. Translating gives CAWRRQGTYNEQFF.

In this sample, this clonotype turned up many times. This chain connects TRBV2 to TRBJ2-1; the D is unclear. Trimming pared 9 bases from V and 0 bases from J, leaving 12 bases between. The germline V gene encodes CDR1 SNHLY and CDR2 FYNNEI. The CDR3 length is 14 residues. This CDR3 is CASIEDSSYNEQFF. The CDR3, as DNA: TGTGCCAGTATAGAGGATAGCTCCTACAATGAGCAGTTCTTC.

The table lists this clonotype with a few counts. The CDR3 bases are TGTGCCAGTAGGTCCTTAAACACCGGGGAGCTGTTTTTT. Translated: CASRSLNTGELFF. V and J are TRBV19 and TRBJ2-2; no clear D gene. V lost 6 bases, J lost 2 bases, and 7 bases lay in between. This CDR3 contains 13 residues. Germline V lookup: CDR1 LNHDA, CDR2 SQIVND (reference sequence).

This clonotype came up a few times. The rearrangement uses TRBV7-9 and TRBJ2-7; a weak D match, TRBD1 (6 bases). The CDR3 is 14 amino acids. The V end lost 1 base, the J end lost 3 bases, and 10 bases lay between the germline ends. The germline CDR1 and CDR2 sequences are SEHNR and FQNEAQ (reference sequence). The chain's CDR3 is CASSLGTEYYEQYF. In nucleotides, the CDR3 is TGTGCCAGCAGCTTAGGGACAGAGTACTACGAGCAGTACTTC.